Listed below are T cell receptor beta chains from one sample, sequenced in a study of T cell repertoires in cytomegalovirus infection. Antigens for these TCRs are unknown. TCRdb redid the calling of the reads with MiXCR, one entry per CDR3 protein. The sample contains about 920,000 distinct CDR3 sequences, 31% of which appear only once. The specimen comprised cultured CD8+ T cells from PBMCs, sampled from culture after CMV antigen stimulation. These TCRs come from a human donor in good health (CMV status not recorded). Some clones in this sample may be carry-over from other donors' samples. Both conserved end residues are part of each CDR3. Each record gives: V gene, J gene, clone size, D gene, CDR3 protein, CDR3 DNA. A D gene is named only where the DNA matches it firmly. The size of a clone is reported for some rows only, either as once, few or many, or as a class for expanded clones.

V: TRBV6-6; J: TRBJ2-5; size: many; D: NA; CDR3: CASTSGGGETQYF; DNA: TGTGCCAGCACCTCCGGGGGTGGAGAGACCCAGTACTTC
V: TRBV6-1; J: TRBJ2-3; size: NA; D: NA; CDR3: CASSVSDTQYF; DNA: TGTGCCAGCAGTGTCAGCGATACGCAGTATTTT
V: TRBV19; J: TRBJ1-6; size: NA; D: TRBD1; CDR3: CASSIRPDRAGSPLHF; DNA: TGTGCCAGTAGTATAAGGCCGGACAGGGCGGGCTCACCCCTCCACTTT
V: TRBV9; J: TRBJ2-1; size: few; D: NA; CDR3: CASSVVRGGYNEQFF; DNA: TGTGCCAGCAGCGTAGTGAGGGGGGGGTACAATGAGCAGTTCTTC
V: TRBV4-1; J: TRBJ1-4; size: NA; D: NA; CDR3: CASSQAILLEKLFF; DNA: TGCGCCAGCAGCCAAGCAATCCTCCTTGAAAAACTGTTTTTT
V: TRBV14; J: TRBJ2-1; size: once; D: NA; CDR3: CASSQEFLATYNEQFF; DNA: TGTGCCAGCAGCCAAGAGTTCCTAGCGACCTACAATGAGCAGTTCTTC
V: TRBV28; J: TRBJ2-4; size: few; D: TRBD1; CDR3: CASSPLDREKLAKNIQYF; DNA: TGTGCCAGCAGTCCACTTGACAGGGAGAAACTAGCCAAAAACATTCAGTACTTC
V: TRBV7-3; J: TRBJ1-6; size: few; D: NA; CDR3: CASSLVGAYNSPLHF; DNA: TGTGCCAGCAGCTTAGTAGGGGCGTATAATTCACCCCTCCACTTT
V: TRBV4-1; J: TRBJ2-1; size: NA; D: TRBD1; CDR3: CASSQAAGTGDNEQFF; DNA: TGCGCCAGCAGCCAAGCCGCAGGGACAGGTGACAATGAGCAGTTCTTC
V: TRBV7-8; J: TRBJ1-6; size: few; D: NA; CDR3: CASSTPSGSYNSPLHF; DNA: TGTGCCAGCAGCACTCCCTCGGGTTCCTATAATTCACCCCTCCACTTT
V: TRBV5-4; J: TRBJ2-1; size: NA; D: TRBD2; CDR3: CASSLDNLAGNEQFF; DNA: TGTGCCAGCAGCTTGGATAACCTAGCGGGGAATGAGCAGTTCTTC